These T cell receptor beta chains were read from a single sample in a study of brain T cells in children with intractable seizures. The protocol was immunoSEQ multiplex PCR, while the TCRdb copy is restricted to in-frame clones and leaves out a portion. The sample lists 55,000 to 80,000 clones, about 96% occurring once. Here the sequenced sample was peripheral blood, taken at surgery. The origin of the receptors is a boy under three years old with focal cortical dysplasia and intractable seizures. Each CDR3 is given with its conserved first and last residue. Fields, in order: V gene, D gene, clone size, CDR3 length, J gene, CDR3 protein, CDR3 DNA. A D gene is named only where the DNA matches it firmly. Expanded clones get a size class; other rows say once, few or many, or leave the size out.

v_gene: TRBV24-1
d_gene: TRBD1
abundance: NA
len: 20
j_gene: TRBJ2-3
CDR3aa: CATSDLQSGGGESPADTQYF
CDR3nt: TGTGCCACCAGTGATTTGCAATCAGGGGGCGGTGAAAGTCCGGCAGATACGCAGTATTTT

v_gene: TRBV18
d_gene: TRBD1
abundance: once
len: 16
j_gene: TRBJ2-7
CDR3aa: CASSQTPGQGIGEQYF
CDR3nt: TGTGCCAGCTCTCAAACTCCGGGACAGGGGATCGGCGAGCAGTACTTC

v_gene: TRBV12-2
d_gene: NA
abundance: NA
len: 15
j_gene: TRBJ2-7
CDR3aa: CASRSFTSGMNEQYF
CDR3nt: TGTGCAAGTCGCTCTTTCACTAGCGGGATGAACGAGCAGTACTTC

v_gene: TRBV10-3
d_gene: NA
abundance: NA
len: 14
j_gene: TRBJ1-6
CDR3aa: CASRSGGMNSPLHF
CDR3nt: TGTGCCAGCCGGTCGGGGGGCATGAATTCACCCCTCCACTTT

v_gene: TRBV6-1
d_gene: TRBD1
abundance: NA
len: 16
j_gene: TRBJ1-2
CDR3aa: CASSARTGLDSYGYTF
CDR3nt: TGTGCCAGCAGTGCAAGGACAGGGTTGGATAGCTATGGCTACACCTTC

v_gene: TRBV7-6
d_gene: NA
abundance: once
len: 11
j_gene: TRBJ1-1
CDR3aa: CASRQGTEAFF
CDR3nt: TGTGCCAGCAGACAAGGGACTGAAGCTTTCTTT

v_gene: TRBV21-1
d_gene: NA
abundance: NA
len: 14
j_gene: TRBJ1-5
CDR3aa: CASSYNRAVQPQHF
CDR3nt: TGTGCCAGCAGCTACAACCGGGCGGTTCAGCCCCAGCATTTT

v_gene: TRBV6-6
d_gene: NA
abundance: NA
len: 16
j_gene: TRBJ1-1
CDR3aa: CASSFIHRVRDTEAFF
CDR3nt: TGTGCCAGCAGTTTTATCCACAGGGTTAGGGACACTGAAGCTTTCTTT

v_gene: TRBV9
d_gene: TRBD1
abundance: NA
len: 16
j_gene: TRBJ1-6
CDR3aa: CASSPQSRDSPSPLHF
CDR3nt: TGTGCCAGCAGCCCACAATCCAGGGACAGTCCTTCACCCCTCCACTTT

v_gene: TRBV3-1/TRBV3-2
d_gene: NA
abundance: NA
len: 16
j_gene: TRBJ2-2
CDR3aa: CASSQDPSGAAGELFF
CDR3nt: TGTGCCAGCAGCCAAGATCCGTCGGGAGCGGCCGGGGAGCTGTTTTTT

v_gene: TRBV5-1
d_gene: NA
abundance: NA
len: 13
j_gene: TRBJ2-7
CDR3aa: CASSFIEGYEQYF
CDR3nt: TGCGCCAGCAGCTTCATTGAAGGGTACGAGCAGTACTTC

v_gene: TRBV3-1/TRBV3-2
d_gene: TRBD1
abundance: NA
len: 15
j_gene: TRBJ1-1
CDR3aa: CASSLAGTVNTEAFF
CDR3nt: TGTGCCAGCAGCCTCGCCGGGACAGTGAACACTGAAGCTTTCTTT

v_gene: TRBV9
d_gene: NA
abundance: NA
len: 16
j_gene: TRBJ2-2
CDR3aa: CASSPLGRGPTGELFF
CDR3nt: TGTGCCAGCAGCCCCCTAGGGAGGGGGCCCACCGGGGAGCTGTTTTTT

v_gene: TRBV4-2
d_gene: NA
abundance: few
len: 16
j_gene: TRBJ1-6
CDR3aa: CASSRTVDSLNSPLHF
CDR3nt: TGTGCCAGCAGCCGAACCGTCGACAGCCTAAATTCACCCCTCCACTTT

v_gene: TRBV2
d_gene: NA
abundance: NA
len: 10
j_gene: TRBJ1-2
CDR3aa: CASKGTGYTF
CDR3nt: TGTGCCAGCAAGGGTACTGGCTACACCTTC

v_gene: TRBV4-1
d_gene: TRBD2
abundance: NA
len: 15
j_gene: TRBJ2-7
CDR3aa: CASSPWTSGSDEQYF
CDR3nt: TGCGCCAGCAGCCCCTGGACTAGCGGGAGCGACGAGCAGTACTTC

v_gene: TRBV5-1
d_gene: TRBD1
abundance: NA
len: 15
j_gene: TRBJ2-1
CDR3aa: CASSFVQDRDNEQFF
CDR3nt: TGCGCCAGCAGCTTTGTACAGGACAGGGACAATGAGCAGTTCTTC